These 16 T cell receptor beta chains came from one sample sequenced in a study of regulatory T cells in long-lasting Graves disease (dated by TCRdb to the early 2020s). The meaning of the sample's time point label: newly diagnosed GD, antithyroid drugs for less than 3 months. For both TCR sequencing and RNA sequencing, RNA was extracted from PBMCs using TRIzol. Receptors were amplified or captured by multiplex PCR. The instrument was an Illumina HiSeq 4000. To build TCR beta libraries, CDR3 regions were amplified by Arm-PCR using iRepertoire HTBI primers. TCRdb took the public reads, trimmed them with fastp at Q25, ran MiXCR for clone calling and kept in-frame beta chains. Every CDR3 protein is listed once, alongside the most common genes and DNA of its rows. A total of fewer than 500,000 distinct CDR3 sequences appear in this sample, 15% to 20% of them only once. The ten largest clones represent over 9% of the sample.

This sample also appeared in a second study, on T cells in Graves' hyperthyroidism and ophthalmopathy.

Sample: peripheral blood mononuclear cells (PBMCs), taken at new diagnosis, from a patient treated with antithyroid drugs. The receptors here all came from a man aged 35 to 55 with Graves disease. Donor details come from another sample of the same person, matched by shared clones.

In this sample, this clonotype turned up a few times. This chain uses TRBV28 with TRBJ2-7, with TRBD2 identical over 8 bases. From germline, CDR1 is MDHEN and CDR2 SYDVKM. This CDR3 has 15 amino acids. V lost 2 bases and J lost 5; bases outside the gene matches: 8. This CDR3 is CASSLGWTSTHEQYF. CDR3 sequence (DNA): TGTGCCAGCAGTTTAGGCTGGACTAGCACCCACGAGCAGTACTTC.

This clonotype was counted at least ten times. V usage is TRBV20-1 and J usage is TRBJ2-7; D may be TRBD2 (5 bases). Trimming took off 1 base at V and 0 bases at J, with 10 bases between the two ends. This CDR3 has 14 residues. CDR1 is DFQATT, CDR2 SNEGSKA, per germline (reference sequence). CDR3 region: CSARVAGFSYEQYF. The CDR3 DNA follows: TGCAGTGCTAGAGTCGCGGGCTTCTCCTACGAGCAGTACTTC.

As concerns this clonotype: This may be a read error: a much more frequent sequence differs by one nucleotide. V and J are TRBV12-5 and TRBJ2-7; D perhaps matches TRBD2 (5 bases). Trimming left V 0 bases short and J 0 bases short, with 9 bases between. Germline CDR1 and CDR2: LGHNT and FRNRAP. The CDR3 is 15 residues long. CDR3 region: CASGLVRGGSYEQYF. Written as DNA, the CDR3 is TGTGCTAGTGGTTTGGTACGGGGTGGCTCCTACGAGCAGTACTTC.

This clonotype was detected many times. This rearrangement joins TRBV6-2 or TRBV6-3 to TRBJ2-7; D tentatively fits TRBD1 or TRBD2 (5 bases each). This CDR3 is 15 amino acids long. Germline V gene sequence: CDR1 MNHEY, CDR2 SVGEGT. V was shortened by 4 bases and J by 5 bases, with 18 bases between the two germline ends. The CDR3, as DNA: TGTGCCAGCAGTTCACATGCGAGGGGCGGAGACGAGCAGTACTTC. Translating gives CASSSHARGGDEQYF.

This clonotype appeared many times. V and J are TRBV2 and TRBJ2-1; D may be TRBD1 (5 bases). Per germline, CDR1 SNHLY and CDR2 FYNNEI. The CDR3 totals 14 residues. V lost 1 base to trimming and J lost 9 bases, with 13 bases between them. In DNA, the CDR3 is TGTGCCAGCAGTGAAGGGGCAGGGTTTACTGAGCAGTTCTTC. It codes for CASSEGAGFTEQFF. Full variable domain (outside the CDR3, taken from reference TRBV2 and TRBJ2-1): EPEVTQTPSHQVTQMGQEVILRCVPISNHLYFYWYRQILGQKVEFLVSFYNNEISEKSEIFDDQFSVERPDGSNFTLKIRSTKLEDSAMYFCASSEGAGFTEQFFGPGTRLTVL.

This CDR3 reads CASSRYYKPANTGELFF. The CDR3 DNA is TGTGCCAGCAGCCGATACTATAAGCCCGCGAACACCGGGGAGCTGTTTTTT. The V gene is TRBV5-6, the J gene TRBJ2-2, with D unresolved. Trimming cost V 4 bases and J 0 bases, with 16 bases left between them. Germline V gene data show CDR1 as SGHDT and CDR2 as YYEEEE. The CDR3 totals 17 residues.

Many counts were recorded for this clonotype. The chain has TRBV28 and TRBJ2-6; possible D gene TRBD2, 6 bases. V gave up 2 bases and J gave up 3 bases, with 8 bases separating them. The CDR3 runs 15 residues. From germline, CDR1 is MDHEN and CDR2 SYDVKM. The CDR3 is CASSLPGVGANVLTF. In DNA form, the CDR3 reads TGTGCCAGCAGTTTACCGGGGGTTGGGGCCAACGTCCTGACTTTC.

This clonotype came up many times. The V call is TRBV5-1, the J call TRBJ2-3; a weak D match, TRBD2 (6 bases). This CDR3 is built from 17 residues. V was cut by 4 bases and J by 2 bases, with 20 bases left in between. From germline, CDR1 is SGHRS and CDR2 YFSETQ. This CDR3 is CASSTGLLSGSTDTQYF. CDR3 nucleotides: TGCGCCAGCAGCACCGGACTTCTGAGCGGGTCCACAGATACGCAGTATTTT.

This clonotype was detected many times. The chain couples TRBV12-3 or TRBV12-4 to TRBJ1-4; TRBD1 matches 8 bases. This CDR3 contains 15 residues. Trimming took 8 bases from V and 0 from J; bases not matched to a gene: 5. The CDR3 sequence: CASRDRHATNEKLFF. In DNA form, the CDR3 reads TGTGCCAGCCGGGACAGGCATGCAACTAATGAAAAACTGTTTTTT.

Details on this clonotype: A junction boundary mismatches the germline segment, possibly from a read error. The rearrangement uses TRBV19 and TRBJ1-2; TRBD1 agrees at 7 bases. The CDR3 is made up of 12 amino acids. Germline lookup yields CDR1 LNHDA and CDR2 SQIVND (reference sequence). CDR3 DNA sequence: TGTGTCAGTATGAGGGGACAGTATGGCTACACCTTC. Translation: CVSMRGQYGYTF.

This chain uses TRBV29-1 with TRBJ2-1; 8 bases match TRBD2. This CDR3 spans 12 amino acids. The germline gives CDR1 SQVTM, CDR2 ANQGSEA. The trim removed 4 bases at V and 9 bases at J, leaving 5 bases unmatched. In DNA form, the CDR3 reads TGCAGCGTTGCCCAGCGGGAGAGTGAGCAGTTCTTC. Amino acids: CSVAQRESEQFF.

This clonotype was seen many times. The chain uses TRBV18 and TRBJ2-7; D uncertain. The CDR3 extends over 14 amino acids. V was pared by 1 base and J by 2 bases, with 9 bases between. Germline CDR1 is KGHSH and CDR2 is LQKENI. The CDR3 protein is CASSPQGSTYEQYF. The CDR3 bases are TGTGCCAGCTCACCACAGGGTTCCACCTACGAGCAGTACTTC.

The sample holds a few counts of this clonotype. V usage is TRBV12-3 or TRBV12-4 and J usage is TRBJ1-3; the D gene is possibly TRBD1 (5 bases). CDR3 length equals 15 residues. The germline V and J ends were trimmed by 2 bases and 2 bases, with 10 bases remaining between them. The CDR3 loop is CASSLFEGAGNTIYF. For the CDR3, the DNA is TGTGCCAGCAGTTTATTTGAAGGGGCTGGAAACACCATATATTTT.

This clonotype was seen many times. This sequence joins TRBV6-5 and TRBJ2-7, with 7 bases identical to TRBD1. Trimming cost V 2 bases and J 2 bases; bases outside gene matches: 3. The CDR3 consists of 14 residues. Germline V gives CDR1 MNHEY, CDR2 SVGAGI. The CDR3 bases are TGTGCCAGCAGTTACGTGGGACAGCCCTACGAGCAGTACTTC. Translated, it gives CASSYVGQPYEQYF.

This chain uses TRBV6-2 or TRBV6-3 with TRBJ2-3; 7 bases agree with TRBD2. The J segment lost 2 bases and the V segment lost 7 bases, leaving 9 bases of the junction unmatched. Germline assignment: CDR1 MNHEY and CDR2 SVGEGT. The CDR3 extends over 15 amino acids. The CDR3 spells CASTRAGRSTDTQYF. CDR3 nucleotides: TGTGCCAGCACCCGAGCGGGAAGGTCCACAGATACGCAGTATTTT.

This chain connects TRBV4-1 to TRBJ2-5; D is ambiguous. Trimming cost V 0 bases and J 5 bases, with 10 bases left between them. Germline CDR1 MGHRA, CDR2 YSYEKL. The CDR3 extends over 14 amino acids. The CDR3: CASSQDLSYETQYF. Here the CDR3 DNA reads TGCGCCAGCAGCCAAGATCTTAGCTACGAGACCCAGTACTTC.